The subject of this entry is one T cell receptor beta chain. This clonotype was seen many times. No antigen is known for it. No much larger clone is present one base from it, and per-base qualities are unavailable. These data belong to a study of immune heterogeneity within non-small cell lung tumors (dated by TCRdb to between 2018 and 2020). About the study as a whole: Histology comprised several squamous cell carcinomas, roughly ten non-squamous carcinomas and 1 tumor not otherwise specified. TCR repertoires were analyzed from approximately 60 tumor loci of approximately 16 patients, while transcriptome data covered only 35 to 45 loci from approximately twelve patients. Neoantigen binding to each patient's HLA alleles was predicted with netMHCpan-3.0 for mutant peptides of 8 to 11 amino acids. To examine intratumoral immune heterogeneity, the study used whole-exome sequencing, RNA-seq and TCR beta repertoire sequencing on multiple spatially distinct regions of each NSCLC tumor.

Here is what the overall study found, with its caveats: Identical dominant CDR3B clonotypes recurred across loci within a patient, yet different tumor locations also harbored unique high-frequency clones. A moderate positive correlation (R approximately 0.35), which was statistically significant, linked local T-cell repertoire clonality to local tumor mutational burden. High-frequency TCR beta clonotypes were found to be largely distinct between individual patients.

The TCR template was genomic DNA extracted from bulk tumor tissue, and around 540 ng of gDNA was amplified for each sample. During surgery, multiple biopsies were taken from each primary tumor, with sampling sites spaced as far apart as possible within the tumor mass. The study cohort was described as untreated, and patients were newly diagnosed NSCLC cases undergoing curative surgery. The donors were over 12 patients with newly diagnosed non-small cell lung cancer who were having surgery with curative intent. A couple of independent pathologists reviewed the resected tumor masses. Only high-quality DNA and RNA samples were carried forward to sequencing. Trimming leaves V shorter by 5 bases and J shorter by 2 bases, with the junction holding 5 bases beyond the gene matches. The CDR3 sequence holds 15 residues, the cysteine and phenylalanine included. This entry keeps only the CDR3 DNA: 45 bases, framed from base 1. CDR1 is given as SNHLY and CDR2 as FYNNEI, both from the germline V gene.

The TCR beta CDR3 region was amplified with a multiplex PCR system whose first round ran for approximately 10 cycles using 32 V-gene forward primers and 13 J-gene reverse primers. The first PCR round used a QIAGEN Multiplex PCR Kit, and the primer sequences were filed in Chinese patent CN105087789A. A second PCR round added Illumina universal primers using the Phusion High-Fidelity PCR Kit. The TCR libraries underwent paired-end sequencing with a read length of 151 bp on the Illumina HiSeq X Ten platform. In the authors' own workflow: Cutadapt removed reads without multiplex PCR primers, PEAR merged read pairs, and MiXCR with default settings called CDR3 regions. Repertoire diversity was assessed by Shannon entropy, and clonality was calculated as one minus the Shannon entropy divided by the ln of the count of productive unique sequences. Clonotypes at a frequency of at least 0.5% were defined as dominant or high-frequency T-cell clones. Starting from the raw public reads, TCRdb applied fastp trimming at Q25, assembled clones with MiXCR and retained in-frame beta chains. Every entry covers one CDR3 protein and lists the most common genes and DNA from its rows. For this entry, the V and J calls and clone size follow TCRdb and not the study's own pipeline. The sample has fewer than 25,000 distinct CDR3 sequences on record, roughly 30% of them singletons. The top ten clones comprise about 3.8% of the sample.

This TCR was recovered from a man aged 35-49 years with non-small cell lung cancer. Sequencing input: lung tumor tissue. This receptor chain uses TRBV2 and TRBJ2-3, and TRBD2 matches 9 of the central bases. At the DNA level, the sequence is TGTGCCAGCAGTCCGACTAGCGGATTCACAGATACGCAGTATTTT. This translates into CASSPTSGFTDTQYF. With all but the CDR3 taken from the reference TRBV2 and TRBJ2-3 genes, the full variable domain is: EPEVTQTPSHQVTQMGQEVILRCVPISNHLYFYWYRQILGQKVEFLVSFYNNEISEKSEIFDDQFSVERPDGSNFTLKIRSTKLEDSAMYFCASSPTSGFTDTQYFGPGTRLTVL.